Each of the 26 T cell receptor beta chains below was sequenced from the same sample in a study of OX40 agonist ivuxolimab in advanced cancers. Using immunoSEQ multiplex PCR, the repertoire was profiled, and TCRdb retains in-frame clones only, with some absent. This table holds 60,000 to 75,000 clones, roughly 84% found once. Source: CD4+ or CD8+ T cells sorted from blood, taken in a trial of the OX40 agonist ivuxolimab. These receptors were taken from an adult with an advanced solid tumor such as melanoma, head and neck, liver or kidney cancer.

The chain employs TRBV5-4 and TRBJ2-3; D might be TRBD2 (5 bases). The CDR3 consists of 14 residues. V was cut by 4 bases and J by 5 bases, with 14 bases left in between. Germline values: CDR1 SGHNT, CDR2 YYREEE (reference sequence). The CDR3 loop reads CASSHRGEEDTQYF. The CDR3 DNA follows: TGTGCCAGCAGCCACCGGGGAGAGGAAGATACGCAGTATTTT.

The chain couples TRBV7-2 to TRBJ2-3, with D uncertain. The germline CDR1 and CDR2 sequences are SGHTA and FQGNSA. This CDR3 region has 13 residues. The germline V and J ends were trimmed by 3 bases and 4 bases, with 8 bases remaining between them. CDR3 sequence: CASSFSAADTQYF. In nucleotides, the CDR3 is TGTGCCAGCAGCTTTTCAGCCGCAGATACGCAGTATTTT.

V usage is TRBV14 and J usage is TRBJ1-4; D is uncertain. The V gene lost 0 bases and the J gene lost 9 bases, with 11 bases spanning the gap. The CDR3 covers 14 residues. CDR1 and CDR2 from the germline V gene are SGHDN and FVKESK. CDR3 DNA: TGTGCCAGCAGCCAAGATCTACGTCTGAAAAAACTGTTTTTT. Protein sequence: CASSQDLRLKKLFF.

The chain joins TRBV10-1 to TRBJ1-5; TRBD1 matches 7 bases. The J segment lost 6 bases and the V segment lost 2 bases, leaving 10 bases of the junction unmatched. The CDR3 contains 16 residues. In germline, CDR1 is WNHNN, CDR2 SYGVQD (reference sequence). The CDR3 DNA reads as TGCGCCAGCAGTGAGAAACGTCGGACAGGCGCTCAGCCCCAGCATTTT. Translated: CASSEKRRTGAQPQHF.

In nucleotides, the CDR3 is TGTGCCAGTAGTATAGTTTCAGGGAGGGGTTACAATGAGCAGTTCTTC. This sequence encodes CASSIVSGRGYNEQFF. V is TRBV19 and J is TRBJ2-1; 7 bases match TRBD2. The CDR3 extends over 16 amino acids. The germline CDR1 and CDR2 sequences are LNHDA and SQIVND (reference sequence). V dropped 1 base and J dropped 4; count of bases not matched to a gene: 7. The full variable domain, its missing parts supplied by reference TRBV19 and TRBJ2-1, is DGGITQSPKYLFRKEGQNVTLSCEQNLNHDAMYWYRQDPGQGLRLIYYSQIVNDFQKGDIAEGYSVSREKKESFPLTVTSAQKNPTAFYLCASSIVSGRGYNEQFFGPGTRLTVL.

The chain employs TRBV6-5 and TRBJ2-5; 8 bases line up with TRBD1. The CDR3 has 15 amino acids. J was trimmed by 5 bases and V by 2 bases; bases with no gene match: 7. The germline V gene encodes CDR1 MNHEY and CDR2 SVGAGI. The CDR3 reads CASSYDSNRGETQYF. In DNA form, the CDR3 reads TGTGCCAGCAGTTACGACTCAAACAGGGGGGAGACCCAGTACTTC.

The chain joins TRBV20-1 to TRBJ1-2; D uncertain. Trimming removed 7 bases at V and 4 bases at J, with 4 bases between. The CDR3 has 9 amino acids. The V gene's germline CDR1 is DFQATT and CDR2 SNEGSKA (reference sequence). CDR3 DNA sequence: TGCAGTGTCCTCTATGGCTACACCTTC. It yields the protein CSVLYGYTF.

V and J are TRBV6-4 and TRBJ2-3, with D possibly matching TRBD1 (6 bases). Germline V gives CDR1 MRHNA, CDR2 SNTAGT. This CDR3 is 15 amino acids long. The V end lost 7 bases, the J end lost 0 bases, and 14 bases lay between the germline ends. DNA of the CDR3: TGTGCCAGCATCATCCTGGGGGCTAGCACAGATACGCAGTATTTT. Residues: CASIILGASTDTQYF.

The gene calls are TRBV5-5 and TRBJ2-2, with 7 positions matching TRBD1. Germline V gene lookup returns CDR1 SGHKS and CDR2 YYEKEE (reference sequence). V dropped 5 bases and J dropped 1; count of bases not matched to a gene: 5. The CDR3 covers 15 residues. The CDR3 is CASSLRTGNTGELFF. The DNA of the CDR3 is TGTGCCAGCAGTTTACGGACAGGGAACACCGGGGAGCTGTTTTTT.

The chain joins TRBV19 to TRBJ1-2, with TRBD1 matching over 12 bases. This CDR3 has 16 residues. The junction had 9 bases not matched to a gene; V was cut back by 6 bases and J by 4 bases. Germline V gene sequence: CDR1 LNHDA, CDR2 SQIVND (reference sequence). The CDR3 here is CASRTNPGQGAYGYTF. CDR3 in DNA: TGTGCCAGTAGGACTAATCCGGGACAGGGGGCCTATGGCTACACCTTC.

This clone was detected a few times. The CDR3 sequence is CASSLPRGGYGYTF. The CDR3 DNA is TGTGCCAGCAGTTTACCCAGGGGAGGATATGGCTACACCTTC. The rearrangement links TRBV28 to TRBJ1-2; a weak D match, TRBD1 (6 bases). This CDR3 has 14 residues. V was clipped by 2 bases and J by 5 bases, with 12 bases between them. CDR1 is MDHEN, CDR2 SYDVKM, per germline.

The chain has TRBV5-6 and TRBJ1-4, with unresolved D. This CDR3 has 14 amino acids. Germline V CDR1 and CDR2: SGHDT, YYEEEE. V was pared by 6 bases and J by 2 bases, with 11 bases between. DNA of the CDR3: TGTGCCAGCACCGTGGGCGTCACTAATGAAAAACTGTTTTTT. Its protein product is CASTVGVTNEKLFF.

The rearrangement links TRBV6-5 to TRBJ2-7; TRBD2 aligns across 10 bases. V was pared by 6 bases and J by 5 bases, with 4 bases of the junction left unmatched. The CDR3 is 13 residues long. CDR1 is MNHEY and CDR2 is SVGAGI in the germline V gene. The CDR3 spells CASRPGTSDEQYF. The CDR3 bases are TGTGCCAGCAGGCCCGGGACTAGCGACGAGCAGTACTTC.

This clone appeared a single time. The chain carries TRBV10-3 and TRBJ1-2, with a possible D match to TRBD1 (6 bases). This CDR3 has 14 residues. The V end lost 4 bases, the J end lost 3 bases, and 12 bases lay between the germline ends. Germline CDR1 ENHRY, CDR2 SYGVKD. For the CDR3, the DNA is TGTGCCATCAGTGCAGGTGGGGGCGACTATGGCTACACCTTC. This translates into CAISAGGGDYGYTF.

The rearrangement joins TRBV5-1 to TRBJ1-1; a possible D gene is TRBD1 (5 bases). The CDR3 contains 15 residues. Trimming left V 0 bases short and J 4 bases short, with 13 bases between. Germline V lookup: CDR1 SGHRS, CDR2 YFSETQ. The CDR3 DNA reads TGCGCCAGCAGCTTGGTAACGGGCAGGGCCACTGAAGCTTTCTTT. Its protein is CASSLVTGRATEAFF.

The chain employs TRBV19 and TRBJ2-5, with 8 bases identical to TRBD2. The J call may be in error: the DNA end matches TRBJ2-7 better. CDR1 is LNHDA and CDR2 is SQIVND in the germline V gene (reference sequence). CDR3 length: 13 residues. The CDR3 region has the DNA TGTGCCAGTGGCAGCGGGAGCTCCTACGAGCAGTACTTC. Its translation: CASGSGSSYEQYF.

The table lists this clone with a few counts. The chain recombines TRBV27 with TRBJ1-2; D remains ambiguous. CDR1 and CDR2 from the germline V gene are MNHEY and SMNVEV (reference sequence). Trimming cost V 6 bases and J 7 bases, with 12 bases left between them. The CDR3 runs 12 residues. The CDR3 sequence: CASSAQRGGYTF. CDR3 nucleotide sequence: TGTGCCAGCAGCGCACAGAGAGGTGGCTACACCTTC.

This clone has more than one count but fewer than ten. The rearrangement joins TRBV28 to TRBJ1-2; the D is unclear. The CDR3 has 15 residues. Germline V lookup: CDR1 MDHEN, CDR2 SYDVKM. The V end was cut by 2 bases, the J end by 2 bases, with 12 bases between. CDR3 region: CASSLAPPENYGYTF. The CDR3 DNA sequence: TGTGCCAGCAGTTTAGCCCCCCCCGAGAACTATGGCTACACCTTC.

In its sample, this clone was seen a few times. The rearrangement uses TRBV19 and TRBJ2-5; 8 bases agree with TRBD2. The CDR3 consists of 16 residues. Germline V gene data show CDR1 as LNHDA and CDR2 as SQIVND (reference sequence). The junction had 7 bases not matched to a gene; V was cut back by 3 bases and J by 1 base. In nucleotides, the CDR3 is TGTGCCAGTAGTATCGCGTTTCGGGGGGGCCAAGAGACCCAGTACTTC. Protein: CASSIAFRGGQETQYF.

This clone was seen only a few times. Here the CDR3 reads CASSLTPYPRLAFF. The CDR3 nucleotides are TGCGCCAGCAGCTTGACACCTTATCCACGCCTAGCTTTCTTT. The chain recombines TRBV5-1 with TRBJ1-1; D is ambiguous. This CDR3 has 14 amino acids. V lost 1 base, J lost 10 bases, and 17 bases lay in between. The germline V gene encodes CDR1 SGHRS and CDR2 YFSETQ.

The sample holds one count of this clone. This sequence joins TRBV30 and TRBJ1-1, with a weak D call TRBD1 (6 bases). V shed 0 bases and J shed 5 bases, with 13 bases lying between them. The CDR3 runs to 14 residues. Germline V lookup: CDR1 GTSNPN, CDR2 SVGIG (reference sequence). The CDR3 bases are TGTGCCTGGAGTGTAACGGGGGGCTTGACTGAAGCTTTCTTT. It translates to CAWSVTGGLTEAFF.

V gene TRBV7-9 combines with J gene TRBJ2-7; no definite D call. V gave up 5 bases and J gave up 2 bases, with 13 bases separating them. CDR1 and CDR2 (germline): SEHNR, FQNEAQ (reference sequence). This CDR3 comprises 14 residues. Here the CDR3 DNA reads TGTGCCAGCAGCCTCTCGACGGCCACCTACGAGCAGTACTTC. Its protein is CASSLSTATYEQYF.

This rearrangement joins TRBV27 to TRBJ2-2; 8 nucleotides agree with TRBD1. The trim removed 7 bases at V and 0 bases at J, leaving 4 bases unmatched. This CDR3 region has 15 residues. In germline, CDR1 is MNHEY, CDR2 SMNVEV (reference sequence). The CDR3 spells CASNLGQANTGELFF. In DNA form, the CDR3 reads TGTGCCAGCAATTTGGGACAGGCGAACACCGGGGAGCTGTTTTTT.

This clone was seen more than once but under ten times. V gene TRBV5-1 combines with J gene TRBJ2-1; D is unresolved. Germline-derived CDR1 and CDR2 are SGHRS and YFSETQ. Trimming left V 2 bases short and J 7 bases short, with 4 bases between. The CDR3 length is 11 residues. DNA of the CDR3: TGCGCCAGCAGCTTATCGAATGAGCAGTTCTTC. It codes for CASSLSNEQFF. The variable domain in full, completed from reference TRBV5-1 and TRBJ2-1, reads KAGVTQTPRYLIKTRGQQVTLSCSPISGHRSVSWYQQTPGQGLQFLFEYFSETQRNKGNFPGRFSGRQFSNSRSEMNVSTLELGDSALYLCASSLSNEQFFGPGTRLTVL.

This clone has just one count. The chain joins TRBV6-5 to TRBJ1-1; D is ambiguous. Germline CDR1 is MNHEY and CDR2 is SVGAGI. The CDR3 is 11 residues long. V lost 11 bases and J 3 bases, leaving 10 bases between the germline ends. This CDR3 is CASEGDTEAFF. The CDR3 nucleotides read TGTGCCTCAGAGGGTGACACTGAAGCTTTCTTT.

This sequence joins TRBV29-1 and TRBJ2-4; TRBD1 or TRBD2 may be the D gene (5 bases each). Trimming left V 6 bases short and J 4 bases short, with 16 bases between. The germline V gene encodes CDR1 SQVTM and CDR2 ANQGSEA. This CDR3 is built from 14 residues. The CDR3 nucleotides are TGCAGCGTCCTGGGACGGGAAGGTAAAAACATTCAGTACTTC. Its translation: CSVLGREGKNIQYF.